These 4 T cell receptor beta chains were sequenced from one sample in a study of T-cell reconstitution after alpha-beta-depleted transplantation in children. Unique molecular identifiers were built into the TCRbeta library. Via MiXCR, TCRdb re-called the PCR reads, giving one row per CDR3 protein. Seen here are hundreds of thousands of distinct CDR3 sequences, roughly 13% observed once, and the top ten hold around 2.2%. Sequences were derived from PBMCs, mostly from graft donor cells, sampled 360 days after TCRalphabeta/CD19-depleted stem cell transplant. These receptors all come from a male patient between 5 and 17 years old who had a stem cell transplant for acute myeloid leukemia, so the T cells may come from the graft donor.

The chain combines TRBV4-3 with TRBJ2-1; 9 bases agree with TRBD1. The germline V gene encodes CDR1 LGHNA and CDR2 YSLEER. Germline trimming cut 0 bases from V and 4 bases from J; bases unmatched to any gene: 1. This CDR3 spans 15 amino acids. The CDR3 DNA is TGCGCCAGCAGCCAAGAGGGACAGGGTTACAATGAGCAGTTCTTC. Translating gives CASSQEGQGYNEQFF.

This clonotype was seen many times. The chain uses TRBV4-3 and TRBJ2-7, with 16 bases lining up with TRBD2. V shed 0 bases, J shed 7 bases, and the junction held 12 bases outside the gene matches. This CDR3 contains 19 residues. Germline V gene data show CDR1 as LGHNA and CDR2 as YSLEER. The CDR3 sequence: CASSQENPGLAGGPQEQYF. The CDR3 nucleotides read TGCGCCAGCAGCCAAGAGAACCCGGGACTAGCGGGAGGGCCTCAAGAGCAGTACTTC.

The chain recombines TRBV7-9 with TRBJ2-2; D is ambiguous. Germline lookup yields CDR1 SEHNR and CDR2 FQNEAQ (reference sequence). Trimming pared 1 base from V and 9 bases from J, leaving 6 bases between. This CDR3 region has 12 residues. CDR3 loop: CASSLVSRELFF. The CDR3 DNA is TGTGCCAGCAGCTTAGTTTCCCGGGAGCTGTTTTTT.

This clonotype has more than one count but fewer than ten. The CDR3 DNA sequence: TGTGCCAGCCGCGAGGGGGGAAGAAGCAATCAGCCCCAGCATTTT. This encodes CASREGGRSNQPQHF. The genes are TRBV6-1 and TRBJ1-5, with D possibly being TRBD1 (6 bases). The ends were cut back, 8 bases at V and 1 base at J, with 15 bases in the middle. This CDR3 spans 15 amino acids. Germline loops: CDR1 MNHNS, CDR2 SASEGT.